This T cell receptor beta chain was profiled in a study of blood T cells in healthy people across ages. Study-wide findings and caveats: The study found TCR beta diversity correlated strongly with naive T cell percentage. Per-million-T-cell TCR beta diversity fell roughly linearly with age. Total diversity from one million sequenced T cells was likely underestimated.

A J-beta primer mix and a sample-barcoded 5' primer were used in a second PCR of roughly 6 to 12 cycles. MiXCR, applied by TCRdb to the 5' RACE reads, yields one record per CDR3 protein. The data hold 950,000 to 1,200,000 distinct CDR3 sequences, with roughly two fifths observed a single time. With respect to this clonotype: Antigen unknown. One junction end disagrees with the germline gene, perhaps due to a read error.

Germline assignment: CDR1 LGHNA and CDR2 YSLEER. The CDR3 is made up of 11 amino acids. This clonotype originated in a man aged 18 to 30 in good health. The chain has TRBV4-3 and TRBJ2-1; D remains ambiguous. Sequencing was carried out using blood. The CDR3 sequence is CAGSTSGEQFF. The DNA of the CDR3 is TGCGCCGGCAGTACAAGTGGTGAGCAGTTCTTC.